This TCR beta chain appears in the sequencing data of a study of human T cells and chemical hapten exposure. Study observations and caveats: Significantly greater numbers of large CDR3 similarity clusters came from expanded TCRs than from controls.

This CDR3 spans 18 amino acids. Trimming removed 0 bases from V and 0 bases from J, with 18 bases in between. From germline, CDR1 is DFQATT and CDR2 SNEGSKA (reference sequence). This clonotype was seen only a few times. As yet, its antigen is unknown. TCRdb fed the RACE reads into MiXCR, producing one record per CDR3 protein. The repertoire consists of some 74,000 distinct CDR3 sequences, with approximately 15% occurring once and the leading ten covering approximately 4.5%. The time point was: pre-sensitization, week 0. Treatment given: therapeutic diphenylcyclopropenone sensitization with weekly scalp DPC.

The sample here was whole blood, taken in connection with sensitization to the hapten diphenylcyclopropenone (DPC). The gene calls are TRBV20-1 and TRBJ2-1; the D gene is possibly TRBD2 (5 bases). The sequence was obtained from a woman aged 45-65 years with alopecia areata. Some clones in this sample may be carry-over from other donors' samples. The CDR3 loop reads CSARERGLAAASYNEQFF. The DNA for the CDR3 is TGCAGTGCTAGAGAGAGAGGGTTAGCTGCCGCCTCCTACAATGAGCAGTTCTTC.